This T cell receptor (beta chain) was recorded in a study of blood T cell repertoires in COVID-19. Study background: There were acute and convalescent COVID-19 samples, and they came from the United States, Italy and Spain.

The germline V gene has CDR1 LGHDT and CDR2 YNNKEL (reference sequence). The CDR3 consists of 14 residues. The junction had 9 bases not matched to a gene; V was cut back by 5 bases and J by 6 bases. Two negative PCRs, clearance, or symptom resolution had been documented for recovered Cohort 3 donors. Per the authors' pipeline: Reference gene primer amplification yielded estimated nucleated cell counts. Sequencing was performed with immunoSEQ multiplex PCR; in TCRdb, only in-frame clones are kept and a portion is missing. The DNA gave D and trimming, while V, J and clone size come from that table. The sample shows about 130,000 clones, roughly 80% of them seen only once.

The clonotype comes from a man aged 25-45 years who had recovered from COVID-19. Source material: PBMCs or T cells enriched from blood (not recorded which). V is TRBV3-1 (or the pseudogene TRBV3-2) and J is TRBJ1-1; 7 nucleotides line up with TRBD1. The CDR3 coding sequence is TGTGCCAGCAGCAAGGGACAGTCCTGGTCTGAAGCTTTCTTT. It yields the protein CASSKGQSWSEAFF.